The rows below give T cell receptor beta chains drawn from one sample of a study of T cell responses to AZD1222 COVID-19 vaccine. Libraries were prepared by immunoSEQ multiplex PCR; TCRdb keeps only in-frame clonotypes and omits some of them. Found here are more than 100,000 clones, 85% to 90% of them singletons; the top ten hold roughly 3.6%. Sequenced here: peripheral blood, sampled on day 0 of AZD1222 vaccination. The receptor set was obtained from an adult in good health. The CDR3 runs from the conserved cysteine through the conserved F or W. Fields, in order: V gene, J gene, D gene, clone size, CDR3 DNA, CDR3 protein. D genes are given only for firm matches. Clone size is given for some rows only: seen once, a few or many times, or a class if the clone is expanded.

TRBV5-4	TRBJ1-1	NA	NA	TGTGCCAGCAGCTCCGGGCAGGGTGGAGTGATGAACACTGAAGCTTTCTTT	CASSSGQGGVMNTEAFF
TRBV5-1	TRBJ1-3	NA	NA	TGCGCCAGCAGCAATGGGGGCACCGGGATACACTCTGGAAACACCATATATTTT	CASSNGGTGIHSGNTIYF
TRBV19	TRBJ1-4	NA	NA	TGTGCCAGTAGTGCGTCGGGAACTAATGAAAAACTGTTTTTT	CASSASGTNEKLFF
TRBV7-9	TRBJ1-4	NA	once	TGTGCCAGCAGCTTAACCCAGGGGGAAAAACTGTTTTTT	CASSLTQGEKLFF
TRBV6-5	TRBJ1-2	NA	NA	TGTGCCAGCAGCCAAGACATATACTATGGCTACACCTTC	CASSQDIYYGYTF
TRBV4-3	TRBJ1-2	NA	NA	TGCGCCAGCAGCCAAGAAAGGGGATTTAACTATGGCTACACCTTC	CASSQERGFNYGYTF
TRBV6-5	TRBJ1-1	NA	NA	TGTGCCAGCAGCCCCCGGACGAGAAGTGAAGCTTTCTTT	CASSPRTRSEAFF
TRBV11-2	TRBJ1-2	NA	NA	TGTGCCAGCAGCTCCCACTGGGGGGCAGAATATGGCTACACCTTC	CASSSHWGAEYGYTF
TRBV5-1	TRBJ1-2	TRBD1	NA	TGCGCCAGCAGCCCCATGGACAGGGGGCACGGCTACACCTTC	CASSPMDRGHGYTF
TRBV9	TRBJ2-3	NA	NA	TGTGCCAGCAGCTCCTCCCGAAATCTGGGGGCCACAGATACGCAGTATTTT	CASSSSRNLGATDTQYF
TRBV7-9	TRBJ2-5	TRBD1	NA	TGTGCCAGCAGCTCACAGGGGGCGAGAGAGACCCAGTACTTC	CASSSQGARETQYF
TRBV18	TRBJ1-2	TRBD1	NA	TGTGCCAGCTCACCACAGGAGACAGGGAACTATGGCTACACCTTC	CASSPQETGNYGYTF
TRBV9	TRBJ2-2	NA	NA	TGTGCCAGCAGCGTTATTCGGGACCTCGGCGGGGAGCTGTTTTTT	CASSVIRDLGGELFF
TRBV5-1	TRBJ2-3	NA	NA	TGCGCCAGCAGCTTTGACCGCAACACAGATACGCAGTATTTT	CASSFDRNTDTQYF
TRBV19	TRBJ2-7	TRBD1	once	TGTGCCAGTAGTATAGATCTTCCGACAGGGTCACACCATAACTACGAGCAGTACTTC	CASSIDLPTGSHHNYEQYF
TRBV7-4	TRBJ1-3	NA	NA	TGTGCCAGCAGTCGCCGCGCCAGGGAAGCTGGAAACACCATATATTTT	CASSRRAREAGNTIYF
TRBV6-8	TRBJ1-4	NA	NA	TGTGCCAGCAGCCACTCGGGGGCAGGAGGCTCTAATGAAAAACTGTTTTTT	CASSHSGAGGSNEKLFF
TRBV6-5	TRBJ1-1	NA	NA	TGTGCCAGCAGTTACGACCGGGATACTGAAGCTTTCTTT	CASSYDRDTEAFF
TRBV7-9	TRBJ2-7	NA	NA	TGTGCCAGCAGCCGAATTCAGGGTTTCCACGAGCAGTACTTC	CASSRIQGFHEQYF
TRBV6-6	TRBJ1-1	NA	once	TGTGCCAGCAGTTACTCGGTCCAGGGAAACACTGAAGCTTTCTTT	CASSYSVQGNTEAFF
TRBV9	TRBJ2-1	TRBD2	NA	TGTGCCAGCAGCGTAGGCTGGCGGGGGGGCCGAGATTGGAATGAGCAGTTCTTC	CASSVGWRGGRDWNEQFF
TRBV19	TRBJ2-1	TRBD1	NA	TGTGCCAGTAGTATAGTTGGACAGGGCATAAATGAGCAGTTCTTC	CASSIVGQGINEQFF
TRBV9	TRBJ2-3	TRBD1	NA	TGTGCCAGCAGCACTTCCACCGGGACAGGGATCACAGATACGCAGTATTTT	CASSTSTGTGITDTQYF
TRBV19	TRBJ1-5	TRBD1	NA	TGTGCCACTCGGGGTCACGGCAGGGGGCAGGGGCAGCCCCAGCATTTT	CATRGHGRGQGQPQHF
TRBV12-3/TRBV12-4	TRBJ2-5	NA	NA	TGTGCCAGCAGTTTAAGGGGGGAGACCCAGTACTTC	CASSLRGETQYF